The source of this T cell receptor (beta chain) is a study of T cell repertoires in cytomegalovirus infection. Study in general: Evidence of both CMV infection and a matching HLA type came from public TCR beta signatures.

With V trimmed by 5 bases and J by 5 bases, 12 bases remained unmatched. Germline CDR1 is SGHNT and CDR2 is YENEEA. CDR3 size: 16 residues. This clonotype has just a few counts. TCRdb re-derived calls from the reads in MiXCR, one entry per CDR3 protein. The sample gives 150,000 or so distinct CDR3 sequences, about 15% of which show up once; about 17% is in the top ten. This clonotype was obtained from a human donor in good health (CMV status not recorded). Some clones in this sample may be carry-over from other donors' samples. The rearrangement joins TRBV11-3 to TRBJ2-3, with 8 bases fitting TRBD2. Sequencing was done on a sample of CD8+ T cells from PBMCs. Here the CDR3 reads CASSDYPGGAIDTQYF. In nucleotides, the CDR3 is TGTGCCAGCAGCGATTACCCCGGGGGGGCGATAGATACGCAGTATTTT. The full variable domain, completed using reference TRBV11-3 and TRBJ2-3, is EAGVVQSPRYKIIEKKQPVAFWCNPISGHNTLYWYLQNLGQGPELLIRYENEEAVDDSQLPKDRFSAERLKGVDSTLKIQPAELGDSAVYLCASSDYPGGAIDTQYFGPGTRLTVL.